This T cell receptor (beta chain) was obtained from a study of cytomegalovirus exposure and HLA in healthy donors. This clone was detected a few times. Antigen specificity is unknown. Germline V CDR1 and CDR2: WNHNN, SYGVQD (reference sequence). This CDR3 region has 14 residues. V dropped 0 bases and J dropped 2 bases, with 8 bases sitting between them. Whole-study findings and limits: Accounts indicate the classifier identified cytomegalovirus status with strong specificity and sensitivity. Compared with the approximately 700-donor mean, an Asian-associated ancestry cluster reportedly had fewer N-insertions, according to a later analysis. A later analysis showed TCR association rates differing by HLA locus, peaking at DRB1 and lowest at HLA-C. Later on, a genetic analysis was performed. It linked a missense variant in DCLRE1C with V- and J-gene trimming of TCR beta.

Researchers ran the PCR with 60 Vbeta and 13 Jbeta primers. The method was immunoSEQ multiplex PCR; TCRdb's version includes in-frame clones alone and lacks a portion of them. The sample consists of about 92,000 clones, roughly 80% of them appearing once. This receptor was identified in a girl aged 2-10 years in good health and CMV-seropositive. V is TRBV10-1 and J is TRBJ2-7; D is perhaps TRBD1 (6 bases). Sequencing was carried out using PBMCs. The CDR3 DNA follows: TGCGCCAGCAGTGAGTCGAAGGGGGCCTACGAGCAGTACTTC. Translated, it gives CASSESKGAYEQYF.